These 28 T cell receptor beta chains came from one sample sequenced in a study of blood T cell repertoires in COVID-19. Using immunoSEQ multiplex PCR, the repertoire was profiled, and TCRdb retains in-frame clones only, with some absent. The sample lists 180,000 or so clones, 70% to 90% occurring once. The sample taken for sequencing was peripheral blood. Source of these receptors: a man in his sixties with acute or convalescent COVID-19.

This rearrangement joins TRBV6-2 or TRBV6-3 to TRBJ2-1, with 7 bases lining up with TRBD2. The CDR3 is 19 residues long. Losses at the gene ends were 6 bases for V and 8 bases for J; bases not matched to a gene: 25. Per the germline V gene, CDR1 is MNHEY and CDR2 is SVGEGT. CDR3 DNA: TGTGCCAGCAGCCCTCCGGTAGGGGCTAGCGGCAGCTCCGTCGATGAGCAGTTCTTC. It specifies CASSPPVGASGSSVDEQFF.

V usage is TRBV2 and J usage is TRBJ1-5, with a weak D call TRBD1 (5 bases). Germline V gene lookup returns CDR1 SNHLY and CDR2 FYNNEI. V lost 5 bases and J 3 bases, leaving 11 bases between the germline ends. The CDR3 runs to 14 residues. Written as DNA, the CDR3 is TGTGCCAGCAGTAGAAAGGGGTTCAATCAGCCCCAGCATTTT. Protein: CASSRKGFNQPQHF. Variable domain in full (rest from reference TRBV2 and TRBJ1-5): EPEVTQTPSHQVTQMGQEVILRCVPISNHLYFYWYRQILGQKVEFLVSFYNNEISEKSEIFDDQFSVERPDGSNFTLKIRSTKLEDSAMYFCASSRKGFNQPQHFGDGTRLSIL.

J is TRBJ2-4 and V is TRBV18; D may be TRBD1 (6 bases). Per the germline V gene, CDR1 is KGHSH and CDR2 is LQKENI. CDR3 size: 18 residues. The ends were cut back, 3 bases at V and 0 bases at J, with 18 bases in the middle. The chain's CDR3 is CASSPRLTGSIAKNIQYF. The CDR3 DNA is TGTGCCAGCTCACCTAGGTTGACAGGTTCGATAGCCAAAAACATTCAGTACTTC.

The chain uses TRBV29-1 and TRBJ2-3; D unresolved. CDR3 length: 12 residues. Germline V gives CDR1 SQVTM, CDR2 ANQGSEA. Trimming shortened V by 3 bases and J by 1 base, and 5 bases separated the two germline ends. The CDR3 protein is CSVDRGTDTQYF. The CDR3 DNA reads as TGCAGCGTTGATCGGGGCACAGATACGCAGTATTTT.

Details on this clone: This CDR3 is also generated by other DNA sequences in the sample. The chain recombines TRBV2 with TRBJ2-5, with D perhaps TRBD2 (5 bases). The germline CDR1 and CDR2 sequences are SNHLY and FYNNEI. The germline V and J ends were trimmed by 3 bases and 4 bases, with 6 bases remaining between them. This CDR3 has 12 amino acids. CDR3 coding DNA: TGTGCCAGCAGTGATCGGGGAGAGACCCAGTACTTC. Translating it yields CASSDRGETQYF.

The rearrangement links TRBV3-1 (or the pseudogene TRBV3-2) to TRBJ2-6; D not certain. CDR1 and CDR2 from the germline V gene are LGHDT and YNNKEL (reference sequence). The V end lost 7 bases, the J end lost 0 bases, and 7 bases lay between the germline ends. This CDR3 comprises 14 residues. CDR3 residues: CASTSLSGANVLTF. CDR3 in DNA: TGTGCCAGCACCTCACTCTCTGGGGCCAACGTCCTGACTTTC.

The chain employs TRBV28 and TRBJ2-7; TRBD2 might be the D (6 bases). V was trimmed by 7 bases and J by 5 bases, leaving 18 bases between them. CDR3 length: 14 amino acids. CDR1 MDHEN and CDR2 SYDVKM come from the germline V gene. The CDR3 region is CASTLRDSPNEQYF. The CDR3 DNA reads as TGTGCCAGCACCCTGAGGGACTCACCCAACGAGCAGTACTTC.

CDR3 amino acids: CATSRIGTGTYGYTF. CDR3 in DNA: TGTGCCACCAGCAGGATCGGGACAGGGACTTATGGCTACACCTTC. The V call is TRBV15, the J call TRBJ1-2; 9 bases agree with TRBD1. V was clipped by 3 bases and J by 5 bases; unmatched bases: 7. The CDR3 loop spans 15 amino acids. Germline values: CDR1 LNHNV, CDR2 YYDKDF (reference sequence).

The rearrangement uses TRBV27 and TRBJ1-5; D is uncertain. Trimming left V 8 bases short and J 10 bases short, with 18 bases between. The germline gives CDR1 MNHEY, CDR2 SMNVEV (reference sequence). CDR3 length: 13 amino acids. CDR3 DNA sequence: TGTGCCAGCGGATTCCCACCAGCAGGACCCCAGCATTTT. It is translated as CASGFPPAGPQHF.

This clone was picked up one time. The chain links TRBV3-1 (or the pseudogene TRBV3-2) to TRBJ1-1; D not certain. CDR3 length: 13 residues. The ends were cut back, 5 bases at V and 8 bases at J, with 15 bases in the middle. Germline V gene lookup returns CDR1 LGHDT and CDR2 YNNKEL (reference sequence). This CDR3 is CASSVLGGAEAFF. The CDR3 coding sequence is TGTGCCAGCAGCGTACTGGGAGGAGCCGAAGCTTTCTTT.

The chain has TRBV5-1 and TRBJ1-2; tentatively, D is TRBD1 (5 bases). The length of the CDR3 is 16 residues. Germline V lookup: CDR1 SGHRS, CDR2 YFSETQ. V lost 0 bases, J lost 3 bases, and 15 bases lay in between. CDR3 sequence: CASSLGRVYQDYGYTF. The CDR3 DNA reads TGCGCCAGCAGCTTGGGCAGGGTCTACCAGGACTATGGCTACACCTTC.

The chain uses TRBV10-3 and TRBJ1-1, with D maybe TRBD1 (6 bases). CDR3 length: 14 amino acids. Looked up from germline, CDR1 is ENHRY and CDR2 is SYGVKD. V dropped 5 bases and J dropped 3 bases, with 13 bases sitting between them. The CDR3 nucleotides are TGTGCCATCAGTAAACAGGGAAGGGACACTGAAGCTTTCTTT. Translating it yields CAISKQGRDTEAFF.

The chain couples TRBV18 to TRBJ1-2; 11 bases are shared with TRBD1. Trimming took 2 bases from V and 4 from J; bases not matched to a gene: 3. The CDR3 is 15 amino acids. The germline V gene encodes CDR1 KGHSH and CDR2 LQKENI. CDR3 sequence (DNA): TGTGCCAGCTCACCAGGGACAGGGGGTGGCTATGGCTACACCTTC. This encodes CASSPGTGGGYGYTF.

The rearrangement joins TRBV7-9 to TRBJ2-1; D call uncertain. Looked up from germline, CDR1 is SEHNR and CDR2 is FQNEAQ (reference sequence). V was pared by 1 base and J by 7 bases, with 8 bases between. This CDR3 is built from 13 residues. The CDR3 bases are TGTGCCAGCAGCTTAGGGGCCCTAAATGAGCAGTTCTTC. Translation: CASSLGALNEQFF.

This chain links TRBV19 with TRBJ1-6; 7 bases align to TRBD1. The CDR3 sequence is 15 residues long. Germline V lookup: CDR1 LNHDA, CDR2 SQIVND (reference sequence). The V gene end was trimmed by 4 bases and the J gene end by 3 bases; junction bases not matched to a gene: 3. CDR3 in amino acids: CASSSRDSYNSPLHF. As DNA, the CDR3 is TGTGCCAGTAGTAGCCGGGACAGCTATAATTCACCCCTCCACTTT.

The CDR3 loop is CASSLDGASTDTQYF. The CDR3 nucleotides read TGCGCCAGCAGCTTGGACGGTGCTAGCACAGATACGCAGTATTTT. The rearrangement links TRBV5-1 to TRBJ2-3; D gene uncertain. In germline, CDR1 is SGHRS, CDR2 YFSETQ. The CDR3 has 15 amino acids. V lost 0 bases, J lost 0 bases, and 8 bases lay in between.

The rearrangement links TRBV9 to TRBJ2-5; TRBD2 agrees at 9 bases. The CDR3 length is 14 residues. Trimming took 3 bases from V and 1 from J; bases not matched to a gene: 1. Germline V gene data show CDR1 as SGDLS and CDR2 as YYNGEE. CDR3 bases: TGTGCCAGCAGCGGACTAGCGGCCCAAGAGACCCAGTACTTC. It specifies CASSGLAAQETQYF.

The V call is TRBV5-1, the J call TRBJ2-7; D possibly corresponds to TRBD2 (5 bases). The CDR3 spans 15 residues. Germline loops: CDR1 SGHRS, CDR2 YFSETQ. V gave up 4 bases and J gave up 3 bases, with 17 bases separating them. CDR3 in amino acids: CASSRWTGKYYEQYF. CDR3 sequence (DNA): TGCGCCAGCAGCAGATGGACGGGAAAATACTACGAGCAGTACTTC.

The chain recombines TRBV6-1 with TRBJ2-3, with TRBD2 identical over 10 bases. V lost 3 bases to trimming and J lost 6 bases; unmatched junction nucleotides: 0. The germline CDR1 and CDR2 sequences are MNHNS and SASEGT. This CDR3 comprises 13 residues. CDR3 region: CASSDSGRDTQYF. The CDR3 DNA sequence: TGTGCCAGCAGTGATAGCGGGAGGGATACGCAGTATTTT.

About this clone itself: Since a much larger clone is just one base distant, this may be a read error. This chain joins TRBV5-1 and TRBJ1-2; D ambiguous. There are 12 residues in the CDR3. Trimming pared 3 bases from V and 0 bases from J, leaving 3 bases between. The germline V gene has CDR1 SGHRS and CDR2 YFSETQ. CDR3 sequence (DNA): TGCGCCAGCAGCTCCACTAACTATGGCTACACCTTC. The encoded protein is CASSSTNYGYTF.

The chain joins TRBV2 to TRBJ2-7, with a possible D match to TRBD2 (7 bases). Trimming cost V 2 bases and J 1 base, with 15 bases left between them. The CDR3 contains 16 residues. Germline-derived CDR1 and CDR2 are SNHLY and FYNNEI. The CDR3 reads CASSELRGEGSYEQYF. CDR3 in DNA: TGTGCCAGCAGTGAATTAAGGGGGGAGGGTTCCTACGAGCAGTACTTC.

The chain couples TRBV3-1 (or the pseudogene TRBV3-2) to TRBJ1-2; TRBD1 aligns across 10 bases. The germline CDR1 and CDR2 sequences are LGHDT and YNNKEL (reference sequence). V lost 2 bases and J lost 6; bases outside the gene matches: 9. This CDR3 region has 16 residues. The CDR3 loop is CASSQPTLGQGNGYTF. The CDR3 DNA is TGTGCCAGCAGCCAACCTACCTTGGGACAGGGGAATGGCTACACCTTC.

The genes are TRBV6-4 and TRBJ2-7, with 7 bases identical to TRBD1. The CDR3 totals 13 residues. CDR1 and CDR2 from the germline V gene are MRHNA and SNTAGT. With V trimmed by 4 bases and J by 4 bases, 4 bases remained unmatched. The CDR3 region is CASSGDSSYEQYF. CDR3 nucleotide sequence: TGTGCCAGCAGTGGGGACAGTAGTTACGAGCAGTACTTC.

CDR3 sequence (DNA): TGCGCCAGCAGCGCTCACAGGACTAGCTTGGAGACCCAGTACTTC. It codes for CASSAHRTSLETQYF. V is TRBV5-1 and J is TRBJ2-5, with TRBD2 matching 8 bases. The CDR3 length is 15 residues. Unmatched junction bases numbered 10, after V lost 4 bases and J lost 5 bases. CDR1 is SGHRS and CDR2 is YFSETQ in the germline V gene.

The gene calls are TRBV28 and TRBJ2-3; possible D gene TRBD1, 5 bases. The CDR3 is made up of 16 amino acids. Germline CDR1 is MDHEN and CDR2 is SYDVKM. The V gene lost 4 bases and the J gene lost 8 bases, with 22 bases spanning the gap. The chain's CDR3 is CASSSLGRQELGTQYF. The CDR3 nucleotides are TGTGCCAGCAGTTCCCTGGGGCGGCAGGAGCTCGGTACGCAGTATTTT.

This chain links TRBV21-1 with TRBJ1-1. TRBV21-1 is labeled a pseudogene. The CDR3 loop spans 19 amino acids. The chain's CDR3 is CASSKEEKAAALKGAEAFF. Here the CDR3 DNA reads TGTGCCAGCAGCAAAGAGGAAAAAGCGGCGGCCCTGAAGGGAGCGGAAGCTTTCTTT.

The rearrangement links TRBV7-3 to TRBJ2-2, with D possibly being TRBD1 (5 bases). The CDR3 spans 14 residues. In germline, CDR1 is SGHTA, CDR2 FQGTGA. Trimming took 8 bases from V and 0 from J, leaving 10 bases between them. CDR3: CASRKGANTGELFF. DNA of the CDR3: TGTGCCAGCCGAAAAGGGGCGAACACCGGGGAGCTGTTTTTT.

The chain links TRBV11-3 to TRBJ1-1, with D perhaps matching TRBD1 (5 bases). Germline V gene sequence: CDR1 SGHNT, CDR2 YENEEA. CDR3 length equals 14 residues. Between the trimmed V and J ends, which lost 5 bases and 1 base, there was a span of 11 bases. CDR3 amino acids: CASSPRGGNTEAFF. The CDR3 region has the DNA TGTGCCAGCAGCCCCCGGGGGGGGAACACTGAAGCTTTCTTT.